A single T cell receptor (beta chain) is shown here with its context. In the study's own analysis: Amplification of reference gene primers was used by the study to estimate nucleated cell counts. Sequenced by immunoSEQ multiplex PCR; TCRdb stores in-frame clones only, minus some. From that table come the V and J calls and clone size; the DNA was used to work out D and trimming. The sample has under 450,000 clones, about 80% seen once; the top ten hold about 1%. The length of the CDR3 is 15 residues. With V trimmed by 0 bases and J by 7 bases, 6 bases remained unmatched. Germline V gene lookup returns CDR1 SGHTA and CDR2 FQGNSA. The entry originates in a study of blood T cell repertoires in COVID-19. At the level of the study: Samples representing acute and convalescent COVID-19 were sourced from the United States, Italy and Spain. PBMCs, B-cell-depleted T cells, or T cells were the source of the cDNA or gDNA that made up the material.

The chain carries TRBV7-2 and TRBJ2-1; TRBD2 agrees at 7 bases. This receptor was taken from a human donor with acute or convalescent COVID-19. The donor label of this sample is uncertain. The sample consisted of peripheral blood. CDR3 DNA sequence: TGTGCCAGCAGCTTAGCGGGCGGGAGTATGAATGAGCAGTTCTTC. Translating it yields CASSLAGGSMNEQFF.